Following are 26 T cell receptor beta chains from one sample sequenced in a study of response to subunit inactivated influenza vaccine. One entry per CDR3 protein results from TCRdb running MiXCR on the RT-PCR reads. The table lists some 850,000 distinct CDR3 sequences, roughly 20% of them singletons, with 9.5% to 13% in the top ten. The sample consisted of PBMCs from blood, taken about 5 days after vaccination. All receptors come from a man aged 45 to 65 who received an inactivated influenza vaccine.

This clonotype came up a few times. The chain uses TRBV29-1 and TRBJ2-1, with D possibly TRBD2 on 8 matching bases. V lost 7 bases, J lost 3 bases, and 19 bases lay in between. The length of the CDR3 is 15 residues. Germline CDR1 is SQVTM and CDR2 is ANQGSEA. CDR3 nucleotide sequence: TGCAGCGCTGGAGGGGGCGGGGGGTTCTACAATGAGCAGTTCTTC. It specifies CSAGGGGGFYNEQFF.

V and J are TRBV5-1 and TRBJ2-7, with D possibly TRBD1 on 5 matching bases. Germline CDR1 and CDR2: SGHRS and YFSETQ. CDR3 length: 15 amino acids. V lost 4 bases to trimming and J lost 1 base, with 15 bases between them. CDR3 nucleotide sequence: TGCGCCAGCAGCGTGGGTGGGTCAGGGTCCTACGAGCAGTACTTC. This gives the protein CASSVGGSGSYEQYF.

The chain couples TRBV7-2 to TRBJ2-7; D remains ambiguous. Looked up from germline, CDR1 is SGHTA and CDR2 is FQGNSA. Deletions cut 5 bases from V and 5 bases from J, with 10 bases between. The CDR3 loop spans 12 amino acids. The CDR3 bases are TGTGCCAGCAGCCCAGATGGGGACGAGCAGTACTTC. It specifies CASSPDGDEQYF.

The gene calls are TRBV4-1 and TRBJ2-1; 8 bases align to TRBD2. Germline assignment: CDR1 MGHRA and CDR2 YSYEKL. The CDR3 sequence is 16 residues long. V lost 0 bases, J lost 2 bases, and 3 bases stayed unmatched. The DNA of the CDR3 is TGCGCCAGCAGCCAAGACCAGCGGGGGACCTACAATGAGCAGTTCTTC. It translates to CASSQDQRGTYNEQFF.

This clonotype was counted a few times. The CDR3 DNA sequence: TGTGCCAGCAGCCGAGGGAGGGTGAACACTGAAGCTTTCTTT. It encodes CASSRGRVNTEAFF. The genes are TRBV7-9 and TRBJ1-1; unclear D gene. Per the germline V gene, CDR1 is SEHNR and CDR2 is FQNEAQ (reference sequence). This CDR3 spans 14 amino acids. V lost 5 bases, J lost 0 bases, and 10 bases lay in between.

This chain uses TRBV7-2 with TRBJ2-7, with TRBD2 matching over 9 bases. The V gene end was trimmed by 5 bases and the J gene end by 0 bases; junction bases not matched to a gene: 11. This CDR3 contains 17 residues. Germline values: CDR1 SGHTA, CDR2 FQGNSA. In DNA form, the CDR3 reads TGTGCCAGCAGCAGGCGTCGCGGGCGGGAGGGCTCCTACGAGCAGTACTTC. This gives the protein CASSRRRGREGSYEQYF.

The chain is built from TRBV20-1 and TRBJ2-1; D could derive from TRBD1 or TRBD2 (5 bases each). From germline, CDR1 is DFQATT and CDR2 SNEGSKA (reference sequence). The ends were cut back, 6 bases at V and 5 bases at J, with 11 bases in the middle. This CDR3 has 12 amino acids. This CDR3 reads CSAVRDHNEQFF. The CDR3 coding sequence is TGCAGTGCCGTCCGGGACCACAATGAGCAGTTCTTC.

This clonotype was counted a few times. This chain links TRBV29-1 with TRBJ1-2, with TRBD1 identical over 8 bases. V lost 5 bases, J lost 1 base, and 6 bases stayed unmatched. The V gene's germline CDR1 is SQVTM and CDR2 ANQGSEA. The CDR3 is 14 amino acids. CDR3 sequence reads: CSVPNDRGNYGYTF. In nucleotides, the CDR3 is TGCAGCGTTCCTAACGACAGGGGTAACTATGGCTACACCTTC. Full variable domain (rest looked up from reference TRBV29-1 and TRBJ1-2): SAVISQKPSRDICQRGTSLTIQCQVDSQVTMMFWYRQQPGQSLTLIATANQGSEATYESGFVIDKFPISRPNLTFSTLTVSNMSPEDSSIYLCSVPNDRGNYGYTFGSGTRLTVV.

V usage is TRBV13 and J usage is TRBJ2-1; no clear D. The CDR3 is made up of 16 amino acids. The V end lost 2 bases, the J end lost 0 bases, and 11 bases lay between the germline ends. Germline V CDR1 and CDR2: PRHDT, FYEKMQ (reference sequence). The CDR3 sequence: CASSLIRLSSYNEQFF. CDR3 DNA: TGTGCCAGCAGCTTAATACGCCTCAGCTCCTACAATGAGCAGTTCTTC.

This clonotype came up a few times. The chain employs TRBV4-2 and TRBJ2-2; TRBD2 agrees at 10 bases. The germline V gene encodes CDR1 LGHNA and CDR2 YNFKEQ. This CDR3 region has 19 residues. The V and J ends lost 1 base and 1 base, in that order; junction bases with no gene match: 9. The CDR3 reads CASSQGDGASGGNTGELFF. The DNA for the CDR3 is TGTGCCAGCAGCCAAGGCGATGGGGCTAGCGGGGGGAACACCGGGGAGCTGTTTTTT.

The chain has TRBV13 and TRBJ2-1; D may correspond to TRBD1 or TRBD2 (5 bases each). The CDR3 consists of 14 residues. Per the germline V gene, CDR1 is PRHDT and CDR2 is FYEKMQ (reference sequence). Trimming removed 0 bases at V and 9 bases at J, with 12 bases between. The CDR3 sequence: CASSLGNRGGEQFF. Written as DNA, the CDR3 is TGTGCCAGCAGCTTAGGAAACCGGGGCGGTGAGCAGTTCTTC.

This clonotype has a handful of counts. The chain carries TRBV7-2 and TRBJ2-1; no clear D gene. Germline CDR1 is SGHTA and CDR2 is FQGNSA. The V end was cut by 5 bases, the J end by 8 bases, with 13 bases between. This CDR3 is built from 13 residues. Here the CDR3 DNA reads TGTGCCAGCAGCCCTAGGGAACGTTATGAGCAGTTCTTC. Translating gives CASSPRERYEQFF.

Ten or more counts support this clonotype. J is TRBJ1-2 and V is TRBV6-2 or TRBV6-3; no definite D call. Trimming pared 2 bases from V and 8 bases from J, leaving 9 bases between. The CDR3 length is 12 residues. In germline, CDR1 is MNHEY, CDR2 SVGEGT. The CDR3 here is CASSYPLGGYTF. The CDR3 DNA reads as TGTGCCAGCAGTTACCCATTGGGCGGCTACACCTTC.

This clonotype showed up just a few times. This chain connects TRBV20-1 to TRBJ2-7; D is possibly TRBD1 or TRBD2 (5 bases each). CDR3 length: 15 residues. Trimming stripped 6 bases from V and 2 bases from J, with 20 bases between. Germline-derived CDR1 and CDR2 are DFQATT and SNEGSKA (reference sequence). The CDR3 DNA reads as TGCAGTGCCCTAGGTCTAGGGGAGAGAACCTACGAGCAGTACTTC. This encodes CSALGLGERTYEQYF.

The chain couples TRBV7-9 to TRBJ2-1; 13 bases fit TRBD2. The CDR3 consists of 15 residues. V gave up 7 bases and J gave up 7 bases; unmatched junction bases: 7. CDR1 is SEHNR, CDR2 FQNEAQ, per germline (reference sequence). The chain's CDR3 is CASTKLAGGQNEQFF. The CDR3 bases are TGTGCCAGCACCAAACTAGCGGGAGGGCAGAATGAGCAGTTCTTC.

The V and J genes are TRBV29-1 and TRBJ2-1; D is unresolved. Germline V gene lookup returns CDR1 SQVTM and CDR2 ANQGSEA. The CDR3 runs 13 residues. Trimming took 8 bases from V and 7 from J, leaving 18 bases between them. In nucleotides, the CDR3 is TGCAGCACTCAGGCGGCAGTATCAAATGAGCAGTTCTTC. Residues: CSTQAAVSNEQFF.

This clonotype was seen ten or more times. The CDR3 loop is CASSLRLTGTDTQYF. The CDR3 region has the DNA TGTGCCAGCAGCTTACGGTTGACCGGGACAGATACGCAGTATTTT. V usage is TRBV11-3 and J usage is TRBJ2-3, with D unresolved. The CDR3 extends over 15 amino acids. The V gene lost 2 bases and the J gene lost 3 bases, with 12 bases spanning the gap. The V gene's germline CDR1 is SGHNT and CDR2 YENEEA.

The chain combines TRBV7-2 with TRBJ2-5, with D possibly matching TRBD2 (6 bases). This CDR3 region has 15 residues. In germline, CDR1 is SGHTA, CDR2 FQGNSA. V was cut by 4 bases and J by 4 bases, with 16 bases left in between. The CDR3 nucleotides read TGTGCCAGCAGCTCGTCCGTGCGGGGCTCAGAGACCCAGTACTTC. Encoded protein: CASSSSVRGSETQYF.

The sample holds a few counts of this clonotype. V is TRBV12-3 or TRBV12-4 and J is TRBJ2-4; 8 bases map to TRBD1. Trimming removed 6 bases from V and 9 bases from J; junction bases left unmatched: 13. CDR3 length: 15 residues. The CDR3: CASSYVTGGGGIQYF. CDR3 DNA: TGTGCCAGCAGCTATGTCACAGGGGGTGGGGGCATTCAGTACTTC.

The genes are TRBV2 and TRBJ2-1; no clear D. This CDR3 comprises 16 residues. The germline V and J ends were trimmed by 1 base and 2 bases, with 12 bases remaining between them. Germline V gene sequence: CDR1 SNHLY, CDR2 FYNNEI. The CDR3 is CASSEGARSPYNEQFF. In DNA form, the CDR3 reads TGTGCCAGCAGTGAAGGGGCGCGGAGCCCCTACAATGAGCAGTTCTTC.

This chain connects TRBV6-1 to TRBJ1-2, with a tentative D call TRBD1 (5 bases). Deletions cut 3 bases from V and 8 bases from J, with 10 bases between. CDR3 length equals 12 residues. The germline gives CDR1 MNHNS, CDR2 SASEGT. CDR3 residues: CASSDREGGYTF. CDR3 DNA sequence: TGTGCCAGCAGTGACAGGGAGGGAGGCTACACCTTC.

V is TRBV9 and J is TRBJ1-1; 7 bases agree with TRBD1. Per the germline V gene, CDR1 is SGDLS and CDR2 is YYNGEE. The CDR3 covers 14 residues. Trimming at V came to 2 bases and at J to 3 bases, leaving 4 bases not matched to a gene. The CDR3 is CASSVAGTDTEAFF. CDR3 coding DNA: TGTGCCAGCAGCGTCGCCGGGACAGACACTGAAGCTTTCTTT.

This clonotype occurred a few times. The chain has TRBV5-6 and TRBJ2-1, with D possibly matching TRBD2 (5 bases). Between the trimmed V and J ends, which lost 3 bases and 13 bases, there was a span of 14 bases. Germline CDR1 is SGHDT and CDR2 is YYEEEE. The CDR3 sequence is 12 residues long. CDR3 sequence (DNA): TGTGCCAGCAGCTCCCAACGGGGTTCTCAGTTCTTC. The encoded protein is CASSSQRGSQFF. Together with reference TRBV5-6 and TRBJ2-1, the CDR3 gives the full variable domain: DAGVTQSPTHLIKTRGQQVTLRCSPKSGHDTVSWYQQALGQGPQFIFQYYEEEERQRGNFPDRFSGHQFPNYSSELNVNALLLGDSALYLCASSSQRGSQFFGPGTRLTVL.

The sample holds a few counts of this clonotype. The chain uses TRBV28 and TRBJ2-1, with D perhaps TRBD2 (6 bases). The germline V and J ends were trimmed by 1 base and 7 bases, with 20 bases remaining between them. Per the germline V gene, CDR1 is MDHEN and CDR2 is SYDVKM. The CDR3 runs to 17 residues. DNA for the CDR3: TGTGCCAGCAGTTTATTCGGCCGGGGACTCGTCAGAAATGAGCAGTTCTTC. This gives the protein CASSLFGRGLVRNEQFF.

This clonotype was seen only a few times. J is TRBJ2-7 and V is TRBV7-2; the match to TRBD1 covers 7 bases. Per the germline V gene, CDR1 is SGHTA and CDR2 is FQGNSA. The J segment lost 2 bases and the V segment lost 1 base, leaving 5 bases of the junction unmatched. The CDR3 loop spans 15 amino acids. CDR3 in DNA: TGTGCCAGCAGCTTAGTAGTTGGGACAGCCTACGAGCAGTACTTC. This gives the protein CASSLVVGTAYEQYF.

Ten or more counts support this clonotype. This chain's CDR3 is CSAKQEPAAQYF. In nucleotides, the CDR3 is TGCAGTGCTAAGCAGGAGCCAGCGGCCCAGTACTTC. The chain is built from TRBV20-1 and TRBJ2-5; tentatively, D is TRBD2 (5 bases). This CDR3 has 12 residues. Trimming removed 4 bases from V and 9 bases from J, with 15 bases in between. Per germline, CDR1 DFQATT and CDR2 SNEGSKA (reference sequence).